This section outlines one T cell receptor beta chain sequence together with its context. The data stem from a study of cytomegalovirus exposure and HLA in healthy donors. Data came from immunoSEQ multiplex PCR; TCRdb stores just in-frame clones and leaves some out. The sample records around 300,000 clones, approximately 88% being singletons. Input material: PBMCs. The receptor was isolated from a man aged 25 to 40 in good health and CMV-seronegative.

The CDR3 nucleotides are TGTGCCAGTAGTACCGGGACTTCGGAAGCTTTCTTT. Its translation: CASSTGTSEAFF. The chain employs TRBV19 and TRBJ1-1, with TRBD1 as a possible D gene (5 bases). The CDR3 runs to 12 residues. Trimming stripped 4 bases from V and 8 bases from J, with 11 bases between. CDR1 and CDR2 from the germline V gene are LNHDA and SQIVND (reference sequence).